Presented here are 29 T cell receptor beta chains from one specimen sequenced in a study of blood T cells in healthy people across ages. PCR was performed a second time for about 7 to 11 cycles using a sample-barcoded 5' primer and a J-beta primer mix. TCRdb re-called the 5' RACE reads through MiXCR, storing one row per CDR3 protein. The table lists around 870,000 distinct CDR3 sequences, roughly 26% of them singletons. The sequencing sample was made of blood. Receptors were obtained from a woman older than 75 in good health.

This clonotype has a handful of counts. The genes are TRBV27 and TRBJ1-5, with 10 bases lining up with TRBD1. The length of the CDR3 is 16 residues. Germline trimming cut 11 bases from V and 4 bases from J; bases unmatched to any gene: 14. Germline V lookup: CDR1 MNHEY, CDR2 SMNVEV (reference sequence). The CDR3 sequence: CAGLPGQGIGNQPQHF. CDR3 sequence (DNA): TGTGCCGGACTCCCGGGACAGGGGATTGGGAATCAGCCCCAGCATTTT.

This sequence joins TRBV7-2 and TRBJ2-4; D may match TRBD1 or TRBD2 (5 bases each). TRBJ2-7 matches the DNA end more closely, so the J call is doubtful. Germline lookup yields CDR1 SGHTA and CDR2 FQGNSA. The CDR3 has 14 amino acids. CDR3 nucleotides: TGTGCCAGCAGATCTGACGGGGCCCCCTACGAGCAGTACTTC. Protein sequence: CASRSDGAPYEQYF.

Comments on this clonotype: Since a much larger clone is just one base distant, this may be a read error. The chain recombines TRBV20-1 with TRBJ2-1; D remains unclear. The length of the CDR3 is 15 residues. CDR1 and CDR2 from the germline V gene are DFQATT and SNEGSKA (reference sequence). Trimming cost V 0 bases and J 9 bases, with 18 bases left between them. The CDR3 is CSAREGSRNRVEQFF. The CDR3 region has the DNA TGCAGTGCTAGAGAGGGATCTAGGAACCGAGTTGAGCAGTTCTTC.

The V call is TRBV20-1, the J call TRBJ2-5; no reliable D call. The DNA end lines up better with TRBJ2-7; the J call may be wrong. Germline lookup yields CDR1 DFQATT and CDR2 SNEGSKA (reference sequence). This CDR3 has 13 residues. CDR3 sequence (DNA): TGCAGTGCCCTATTCCTGGGGTCGTACGAGCAGTACTTC. Translation: CSALFLGSYEQYF.

This clonotype was picked up many times. The chain employs TRBV10-3 and TRBJ1-5; 10 bases are shared with TRBD1. CDR3 length: 14 amino acids. Germline V gives CDR1 ENHRY, CDR2 SYGVKD. J was trimmed by 0 bases and V by 8 bases; bases with no gene match: 1. CDR3 in amino acids: CAIGTGDSNQPQHF. In nucleotides, the CDR3 is TGTGCCATCGGGACAGGGGATAGCAATCAGCCCCAGCATTTT.

This clonotype occurred many times. The chain combines TRBV7-2 with TRBJ2-5; 10 positions match TRBD1. The CDR3 has 17 residues. CDR1 is SGHTA, CDR2 FQGNSA, per germline. With 0 bases clipped from V and 4 bases from J, the junction kept 8 bases outside the gene matches. The CDR3 region is CASSLAPLTGGGETQYF. CDR3 coding DNA: TGTGCCAGCAGCTTAGCCCCATTGACAGGGGGCGGAGAGACCCAGTACTTC. Full variable domain (outside the CDR3, taken from reference TRBV7-2 and TRBJ2-5): GAGVSQSPSNKVTEKGKDVELRCDPISGHTALYWYRQSLGQGLEFLIYFQGNSAPDKSGLPSDRFSAERTGGSVSTLTIQRTQQEDSAVYLCASSLAPLTGGGETQYFGPGTRLLVL.

This clonotype was seen many times. The chain is built from TRBV6-1 and TRBJ2-7; D not resolved. The CDR3 runs to 16 residues. Germline V gives CDR1 MNHNS, CDR2 SASEGT. Between the trimmed V and J ends, which lost 1 base and 4 bases, there was a span of 17 bases. CDR3 residues: CASSEDRRRTRYEQYF. In DNA, the CDR3 is TGTGCCAGCAGTGAAGATCGCCGAAGGACCAGATACGAGCAGTACTTC.

Only one count was recorded for this clonotype. The J gene is TRBJ2-2, the V gene TRBV6-2 or TRBV6-3; D is possibly TRBD1 or TRBD2 (5 bases each). Trimming removed 2 bases from V and 0 bases from J, with 10 bases in between. Germline V gene lookup returns CDR1 MNHEY and CDR2 SVGEGT. This CDR3 comprises 16 residues. This CDR3 is CASSYGDGANTGELFF. In nucleotides, the CDR3 is TGTGCCAGCAGTTACGGGGACGGGGCGAACACCGGGGAGCTGTTTTTT.

On this clonotype: With a much larger clone just one base away, this may be a read error. V usage is TRBV7-2 and J usage is TRBJ2-7, with D unclear. Germline CDR1 and CDR2: SGHTA and FQGNSA. V lost 0 bases to trimming and J lost 6 bases, with 9 bases between them. This CDR3 has 13 residues. CDR3 nucleotides: TGTGCCAGCAGCTTAGCCGCCGAAGGCGAGCAGTACTTC. This gives the protein CASSLAAEGEQYF.

This clonotype has just a few counts. The rearrangement uses TRBV11-2 and TRBJ2-7; 9 bases fit TRBD1. Trimming removed 4 bases from V and 0 bases from J; junction bases left unmatched: 16. This CDR3 has 19 residues. The germline CDR1 and CDR2 sequences are SGHAT and FQNNGV. CDR3 amino acids: CASSSFARWDRENSYEQYF. Here the CDR3 DNA reads TGTGCCAGCAGCTCGTTCGCTAGGTGGGACAGGGAGAACTCCTACGAGCAGTACTTC.

This clonotype has a single count. This chain uses TRBV20-1 with TRBJ1-5; D call uncertain. Per the germline V gene, CDR1 is DFQATT and CDR2 is SNEGSKA (reference sequence). Deletions cut 1 base from V and 3 bases from J, with 10 bases between. The CDR3 covers 14 residues. The CDR3 DNA sequence: TGCAGTGCTAGAGTGGTGGGGAACAATCAGCCCCAGCATTTT. It is translated as CSARVVGNNQPQHF.

To note about this clonotype: Since a much larger clone is just one base distant, this may be a read error. J is TRBJ1-2 and V is TRBV7-9, with a tentative D call TRBD1 (5 bases). Germline V gene sequence: CDR1 SEHNR, CDR2 FQNEAQ (reference sequence). The length of the CDR3 is 13 residues. The CDR3 protein is CASSPETAYGHTF. CDR3 nucleotides: TGTGCCAGCAGCCCCGAGACAGCCTATGGCCACACCTTC.

This clonotype was found many times. The CDR3: CASSFPVGVRNYGYTF. CDR3 sequence (DNA): TGTGCCAGCAGCTTTCCGGTGGGGGTTCGTAACTATGGCTACACCTTC. The chain uses TRBV5-6 and TRBJ1-2; D is possibly TRBD1 (5 bases). There are 16 residues in the CDR3. The ends were cut back, 2 bases at V and 1 base at J, with 15 bases in the middle. Germline CDR1 is SGHDT and CDR2 is YYEEEE.

This clonotype was recorded many times. The rearrangement joins TRBV3-1 to TRBJ2-7, with 7 bases identical to TRBD2. V shed 3 bases and J 2 bases; nucleotides not matched to a gene: 10. Per germline, CDR1 LGHDT and CDR2 YNNKEL (reference sequence). This CDR3 comprises 16 residues. CDR3 loop: CASSQADGGGPYEQYF. The CDR3 DNA sequence: TGTGCCAGCAGCCAGGCGGATGGCGGGGGTCCCTACGAGCAGTACTTC.

This clonotype was seen many times. The chain recombines TRBV5-1 with TRBJ2-3, with D perhaps TRBD1 or TRBD2 (5 bases each). CDR3 length equals 15 residues. V gave up 6 bases and J gave up 3 bases, with 17 bases separating them. Germline V CDR1 and CDR2: SGHRS, YFSETQ. DNA of the CDR3: TGCGCCAGCAAGCAGGGAGTTATCGCGACAGATACGCAGTATTTT. Translation: CASKQGVIATDTQYF.

V and J are TRBV6-2 or TRBV6-3 and TRBJ2-3; D remains ambiguous. Trimming shortened V by 7 bases and J by 5 bases, and 7 bases separated the two germline ends. CDR3 length: 11 amino acids. Germline values: CDR1 MNHEY, CDR2 SVGEGT. CDR3: CASMNEDTQYF. The CDR3 nucleotides are TGTGCCAGCATGAATGAAGATACGCAGTATTTT.

This clonotype occurred a few times. The chain employs TRBV2 and TRBJ2-1, with 7 bases aligning to TRBD2. V lost 7 bases to trimming and J lost 10 bases; unmatched junction nucleotides: 7. This CDR3 comprises 12 residues. Germline CDR1 reads SNHLY; CDR2 reads FYNNEI. This CDR3 is CASKREGWEQFF. For the CDR3, the DNA is TGTGCCAGCAAAAGGGAGGGATGGGAGCAGTTCTTC. The variable domain in full, with the rest retrieved from reference TRBV2 and TRBJ2-1, is EPEVTQTPSHQVTQMGQEVILRCVPISNHLYFYWYRQILGQKVEFLVSFYNNEISEKSEIFDDQFSVERPDGSNFTLKIRSTKLEDSAMYFCASKREGWEQFFGPGTRLTVL.

At least ten counts were recorded for this clonotype. The rearrangement uses TRBV3-1 and TRBJ2-7; the match to TRBD2 covers 9 bases. V lost 2 bases, J lost 2 bases, and 7 bases stayed unmatched. The CDR3 totals 16 residues. Germline V lookup: CDR1 LGHDT, CDR2 YNNKEL (reference sequence). This CDR3 is CASSQPMLAGAYEQYF. The CDR3 region has the DNA TGTGCCAGCAGCCAACCGATGTTAGCGGGGGCCTACGAGCAGTACTTC.

This clonotype was detected only a few times. This chain links TRBV7-2 with TRBJ2-3; 14 bases are shared with TRBD2. V was clipped by 4 bases and J by 4 bases; unmatched bases: 10. Germline loops: CDR1 SGHTA, CDR2 FQGNSA. There are 18 residues in the CDR3. In DNA form, the CDR3 reads TGTGCCAGCAGCTACCAAGGACTAGCGGGGGGCCGTGCAGATACGCAGTATTTT. It yields the protein CASSYQGLAGGRADTQYF.

This clonotype has a handful of counts. V gene TRBV20-1 combines with J gene TRBJ1-5; tentative D call: TRBD1 (6 bases). The length of the CDR3 is 12 residues. The V end lost 4 bases, the J end lost 9 bases, and 13 bases lay between the germline ends. Per the germline V gene, CDR1 is DFQATT and CDR2 is SNEGSKA (reference sequence). The CDR3 loop is CSAKTGDRPQHF. The CDR3 region has the DNA TGCAGTGCTAAGACAGGTGATCGGCCCCAGCATTTT.

The sample holds many counts of this clonotype. A read error may be the cause here, since a much bigger clone is one base away. The chain uses TRBV4-3 and TRBJ1-2; D is undetermined. The germline V and J ends were trimmed by 8 bases and 4 bases, with 20 bases remaining between them. Germline loops: CDR1 LGHNA, CDR2 YSLEER. The CDR3 has 15 residues. The CDR3 is CASASVGTGSYGYTF. The CDR3 bases are TGCGCCAGCGCCTCCGTTGGCACCGGCAGCTATGGCTACACCTTC.

This clonotype was seen repeatedly, ten times or more. The chain is built from TRBV20-1 and TRBJ1-6; 7 bases match TRBD1. Germline V lookup: CDR1 DFQATT, CDR2 SNEGSKA (reference sequence). CDR3 length: 14 amino acids. After removal of 1 base from V and 7 bases from J, the junction contained 4 bases not matched to a gene. CDR3 coding DNA: TGCAGTGCTAGAGTGGGACAGACAAATTCACCCCTCCACTTT. Translating it yields CSARVGQTNSPLHF.

This clonotype was seen a few times. This sequence joins TRBV24-1 and TRBJ2-2; weak D call: TRBD1 (5 bases). The CDR3 is made up of 15 amino acids. Germline-derived CDR1 and CDR2 are KGHDR and SFDVKD. V was shortened by 5 bases and J by 6 bases, with 15 bases between the two germline ends. CDR3 sequence reads: CATSGHRTGAGELFF. The CDR3 coding sequence is TGTGCCACCAGTGGACACCGTACAGGAGCCGGGGAGCTGTTTTTT.

Worth noting for this clonotype: At one end the junction does not follow the germline gene, possibly because of a read error. The chain combines TRBV18 with TRBJ2-7, with TRBD1 identical over 8 bases. The CDR3 sequence is 15 residues long. The germline V gene has CDR1 KGHSH and CDR2 LQKENI. Written as DNA, the CDR3 is TGTACCAGCTCACCGGGGACAGGACCTTCCTACGAGCAGTACTTC. Its protein product is CTSSPGTGPSYEQYF.

This clonotype has ten or more counts. This chain links TRBV18 with TRBJ2-1; D uncertain. Germline CDR1 reads KGHSH; CDR2 reads LQKENI. The CDR3 is 16 amino acids. V lost 0 bases, J lost 0 bases, and 9 bases lay in between. CDR3 DNA sequence: TGTGCCAGCTCACCACCGTCGAGCTTCTCCTACAATGAGCAGTTCTTC. As protein: CASSPPSSFSYNEQFF.

In its sample, this clonotype was seen many times. CDR3 residues: CASKGRSYEQYF. CDR3 in DNA: TGTGCCAGCAAAGGGAGATCCTACGAGCAGTACTTC. The V and J genes are TRBV6-6 and TRBJ2-7; TRBD2 might be the D (5 bases). In germline, CDR1 is MNHNY, CDR2 SVGAGI (reference sequence). V was shortened by 7 bases and J by 1 base, with 8 bases between the two germline ends. The CDR3 contains 12 residues.

This clonotype came up many times. This chain links TRBV11-2 with TRBJ2-5, with TRBD2 matching over 9 bases. The CDR3 has 15 amino acids. The ends lost 0 bases at V and 6 bases at J; junction bases unmatched: 5. Looked up from germline, CDR1 is SGHAT and CDR2 is FQNNGV. The CDR3 DNA is TGTGCCAGCAGCTTAGAAGCGGGGGGCCCAAAGACCCAGTACTTC. It translates to CASSLEAGGPKTQYF.

Regarding this clonotype: A read error is possible here, since a much larger clone lies one base away. Here the CDR3 DNA reads TGTGCCGGCAGTTCTGTGGGGGTGAGCACAGATACGCAGTATTTT. This gives the protein CAGSSVGVSTDTQYF. The chain recombines TRBV12-3 or TRBV12-4 with TRBJ2-3; D is perhaps TRBD1 or TRBD2 (5 bases each). The CDR3 is made up of 15 amino acids.

This clonotype was counted ten times or more. The J gene is TRBJ2-1, the V gene TRBV10-2; 14 bases fit TRBD2. Germline assignment: CDR1 WSHSY and CDR2 SAAADI. The J segment lost 8 bases and the V segment lost 5 bases, leaving 11 bases of the junction unmatched. There are 17 residues in the CDR3. CDR3 residues: CASSQNLGTSGGHEQFF. The DNA of the CDR3 is TGCGCCAGCAGTCAAAATTTAGGGACTAGCGGGGGACATGAGCAGTTCTTC.